Here is one TCR beta chain with its context. As originally analysed: The assay estimated nucleated cells by amplifying reference gene primers. Profiling relied on immunoSEQ multiplex PCR, and the TCRdb table lists in-frame clones only, not all of them. V and J calls and clone size are copied from that table; D and trimming were computed from the DNA. The table records 100,000 to 150,000 clones, 55% to 75% of them present only once. The germline V gene has CDR1 SGDLS and CDR2 YYNGEE. CDR3 size: 12 residues. V was clipped by 5 bases and J by 4 bases, with 8 bases between them. This sample stems from a study of blood T cell repertoires in COVID-19. Study-level information: COVID-19 samples collected from the United States, Italy and Spain covered acute and convalescent phases. The cDNA or gDNA used as material had been derived from T cells, B-cell-depleted T cells, or PBMCs.

Material: peripheral blood. The chain uses TRBV9 and TRBJ2-3; D perhaps matches TRBD1 (6 bases). The receptor comes from a woman in her seventies with acute or convalescent COVID-19. The CDR3 DNA sequence: TGTGCCAGCAGGGGGGCCGCAGATACGCAGTATTTT. It translates to CASRGAADTQYF.